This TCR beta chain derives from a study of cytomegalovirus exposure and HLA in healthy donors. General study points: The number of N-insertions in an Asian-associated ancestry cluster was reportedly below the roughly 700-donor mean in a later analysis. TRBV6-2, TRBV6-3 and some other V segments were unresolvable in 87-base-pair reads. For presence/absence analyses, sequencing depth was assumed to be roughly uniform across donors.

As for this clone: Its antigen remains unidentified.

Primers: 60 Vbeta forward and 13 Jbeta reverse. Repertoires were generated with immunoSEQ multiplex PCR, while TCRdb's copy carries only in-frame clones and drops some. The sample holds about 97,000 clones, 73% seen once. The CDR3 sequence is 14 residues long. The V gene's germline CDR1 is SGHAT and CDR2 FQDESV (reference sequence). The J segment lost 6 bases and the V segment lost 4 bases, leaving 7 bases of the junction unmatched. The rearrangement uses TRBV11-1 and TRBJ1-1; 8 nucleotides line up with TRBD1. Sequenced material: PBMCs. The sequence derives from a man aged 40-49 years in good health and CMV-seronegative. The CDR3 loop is CASSYLDRVAEAFF. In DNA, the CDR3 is TGTGCCAGCAGCTATCTGGACAGGGTAGCTGAAGCTTTCTTT.